One T cell receptor beta chain is described in this entry. This clone was seen only once. The antigen it recognizes is unknown. No base quality values were provided; no much bigger clone lies one nucleotide off. This sample is drawn from a study of OX40 agonist ivuxolimab in advanced cancers. Background on the whole study: The costimulatory receptor OX40 (CD134) was targeted by ivuxolimab, a fully human IgG2 agonistic monoclonal antibody. Partial responses were achieved by three dose-escalation patients, of whom one had hepatocellular carcinoma and two had cutaneous melanoma. Patients were allowed to have had prior anti-PD-1, anti-PD-L1 or anti-CTLA-4 therapy, and around 43% of the dose-escalation patients had been treated with checkpoint inhibitors. In the dose-escalation cohort, roughly 82% of patients were male, and the mean age was 60 years with a range of roughly 23 to 90. The purpose of peripheral TCRbeta sequencing was to test whether ivuxolimab changed TCR sequence diversity and led to clonal T-cell expansion. Intravenous ivuxolimab was administered to patients every 2 weeks at six dose levels: 0.01, 0.1, 0.3, 1.5, 3 and 10 mg/kg. Among the roughly 50 dose-escalation patients, 19 had hepatocellular carcinoma, roughly 15 melanoma, 9 renal cell carcinoma and 9 head and neck cancer. The monotherapy dose-escalation portion (N of about 50 patients) of the phase I ivuxolimab trial is reported in the paper. The paper as a whole reports these results and caveats: Clonal expansion of both CD4+ and CD8+ blood T cells was observed from baseline to week 6 at doses 0.1 to 3.0 mg/kg. The antigen specificity of the peripheral T cells that underwent clonal expansion was not determined. Partial responders in the 0.1-3.0 mg/kg groups had among the lowest normalized peripheral clonal expansion, especially among CD8+ T cells. After ivuxolimab, expanded clones were on average more numerous among CD8+ T cells than among CD4+ T cells. Low levels of normalized T-cell clonal expansion were also seen in some patients who did not respond.

The trim is 0 bases for V and 12 bases for J, with a gap of 15 bases between the germline ends. Measured from the cysteine to the phenylalanine, the CDR3 is 14 residues long. The read is trimmed to its CDR3 DNA, 42 bases read in frame from base 1. CDR1 and CDR2, looked up from the germline V gene, are SGDLS and YYNGEE. For sequencing of the TCRbeta CDR3 region, genomic DNA was extracted from the sorted cells. The immunoSEQ Assay was used for sequencing of TCRbeta CDR3 regions. Held by TCRdb, this immuneACCESS table contains in-frame sequences only and omits some clones. Under half of the omission traces to an unresolved V gene where checked; the cause of the rest is unknown. A total of 100,000 to 150,000 clones appear in this sample, 85% to 95% of them only once. Together, the top ten hold 0.65% to 0.9% of the sample. The trial excluded patients who had a history of autoimmune disease or were on systemic immunosuppression. Peripheral blood for TCR sequencing was drawn from every dose cohort at baseline, at cycle 4 day 1 and at cycle 7 day 1. The samples were taken from a phase I, first-in-human, multicenter, open-label dose-escalation trial of ivuxolimab. Adults with locally advanced or metastatic head and neck squamous cell, hepatocellular, melanoma or renal cell carcinoma were enrolled in the trial. Before TCR sequencing, CD4+ T cells and CD8+ T cells were sorted from peripheral blood as separate populations.

The chain uses TRBV9 and TRBJ1-4; no D segment can be confidently identified. The material sequenced was CD4+ or CD8+ T cells sorted from blood, taken in a trial of the OX40 agonist ivuxolimab. This receptor was identified in an adult with an advanced solid tumor such as melanoma, head and neck, liver or kidney cancer. CDR3 sequence: CASSVVESFGELFF. In nucleotide form, the sequence is TGTGCCAGCAGCGTAGTGGAATCCTTTGGGGAACTGTTTTTT.